This T cell receptor beta chain stems from a study of cytomegalovirus exposure and HLA in healthy donors. General observations from the study: Productive rates of about 87% or about 30% were seen for most TCR beta V segments in an earlier analysis. Available immune exposure information covered CMV serostatus only.

The length of the CDR3 is 14 residues. The J segment lost 1 base and the V segment lost 4 bases, leaving 4 bases of the junction unmatched. Germline CDR1 reads SGHNT; CDR2 reads YYREEE (reference sequence). PCR was performed using 60 Vbeta and 13 Jbeta primers. Some clones are missing from TCRdb's copy, which holds only in-frame ones; the method was immunoSEQ multiplex PCR. The sample totals over 200,000 clones; its top ten clones hold about 0.9%. Of note for this clone: Its antigen is undetermined.

This chain connects TRBV5-4 to TRBJ2-5; 7 nucleotides align to TRBD1. Sample: PBMCs. The receptor was derived from a woman between 25 and 40 years old in good health and CMV-seropositive. CDR3 coding DNA: TGTGCCAGCAGCAGGGGGCTCACCCAAGAGACCCAGTACTTC. Translated: CASSRGLTQETQYF.